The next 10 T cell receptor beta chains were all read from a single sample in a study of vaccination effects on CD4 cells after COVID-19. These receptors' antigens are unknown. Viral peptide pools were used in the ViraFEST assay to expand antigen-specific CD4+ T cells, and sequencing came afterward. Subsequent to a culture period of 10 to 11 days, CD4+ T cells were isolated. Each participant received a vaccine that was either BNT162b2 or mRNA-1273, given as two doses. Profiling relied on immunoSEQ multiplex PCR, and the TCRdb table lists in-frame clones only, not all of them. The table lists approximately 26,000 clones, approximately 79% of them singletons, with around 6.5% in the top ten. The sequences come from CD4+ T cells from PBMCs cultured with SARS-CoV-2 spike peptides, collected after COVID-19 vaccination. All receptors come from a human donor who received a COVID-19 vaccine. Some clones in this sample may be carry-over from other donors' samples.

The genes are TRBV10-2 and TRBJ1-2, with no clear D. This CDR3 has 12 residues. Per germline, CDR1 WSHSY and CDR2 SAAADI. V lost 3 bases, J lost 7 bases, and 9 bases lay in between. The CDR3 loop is CASSDQVSGYTF. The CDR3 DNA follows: TGCGCCAGCAGTGACCAGGTGTCTGGCTACACCTTC.

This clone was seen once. CDR3 DNA sequence: TGCGCCAGCAGTGATTACGGGGGGGCCTTTCAAGAGACCCAGTACTTC. This sequence encodes CASSDYGGAFQETQYF. The chain combines TRBV10-2 with TRBJ2-5; TRBD2 matches 8 bases. Germline V lookup: CDR1 WSHSY, CDR2 SAAADI. V lost 3 bases, J lost 2 bases, and 8 bases stayed unmatched. The CDR3 runs 16 residues.

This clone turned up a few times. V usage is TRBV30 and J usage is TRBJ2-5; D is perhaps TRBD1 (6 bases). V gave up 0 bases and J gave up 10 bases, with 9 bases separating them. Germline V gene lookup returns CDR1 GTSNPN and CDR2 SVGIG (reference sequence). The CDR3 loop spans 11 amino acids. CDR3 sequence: CAWSVQGFQYF. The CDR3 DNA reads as TGTGCCTGGAGTGTACAGGGATTCCAGTACTTC.

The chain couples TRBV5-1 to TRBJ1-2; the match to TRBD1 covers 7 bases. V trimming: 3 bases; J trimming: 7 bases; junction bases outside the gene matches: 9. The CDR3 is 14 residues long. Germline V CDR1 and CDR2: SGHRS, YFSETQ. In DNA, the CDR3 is TGCGCCAGCAGCTCAACAGGGGATAGCGGTGGCTACACCTTC. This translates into CASSSTGDSGGYTF.

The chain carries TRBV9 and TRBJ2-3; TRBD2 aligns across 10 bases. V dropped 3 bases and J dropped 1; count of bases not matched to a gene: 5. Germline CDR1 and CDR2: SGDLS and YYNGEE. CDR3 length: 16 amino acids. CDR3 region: CASSAPGTSGTDTQYF. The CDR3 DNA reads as TGTGCCAGCAGCGCACCAGGGACTAGCGGCACAGATACGCAGTATTTT.

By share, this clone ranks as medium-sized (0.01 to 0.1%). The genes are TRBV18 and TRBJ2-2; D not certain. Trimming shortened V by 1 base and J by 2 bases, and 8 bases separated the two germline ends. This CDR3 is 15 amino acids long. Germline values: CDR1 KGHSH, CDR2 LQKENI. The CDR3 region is CASSPQGVNTGELFF. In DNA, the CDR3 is TGTGCCAGCTCACCACAGGGTGTTAACACCGGGGAGCTGTTTTTT.

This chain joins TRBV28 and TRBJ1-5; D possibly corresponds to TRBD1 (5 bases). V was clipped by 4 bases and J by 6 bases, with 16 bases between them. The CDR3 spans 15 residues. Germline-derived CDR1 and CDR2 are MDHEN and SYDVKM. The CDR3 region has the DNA TGTGCCAGCAGTTCTTATCGGCCTCAGGGTCAGCCCCAGCATTTT. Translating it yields CASSSYRPQGQPQHF.

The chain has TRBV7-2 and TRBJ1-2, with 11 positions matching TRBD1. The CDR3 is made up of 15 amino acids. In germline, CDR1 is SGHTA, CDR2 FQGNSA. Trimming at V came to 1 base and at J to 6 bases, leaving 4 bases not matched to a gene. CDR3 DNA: TGTGCCAGCAGCTTAGTTGGGGGACAGGGGGATGGCTACACCTTC. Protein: CASSLVGGQGDGYTF.

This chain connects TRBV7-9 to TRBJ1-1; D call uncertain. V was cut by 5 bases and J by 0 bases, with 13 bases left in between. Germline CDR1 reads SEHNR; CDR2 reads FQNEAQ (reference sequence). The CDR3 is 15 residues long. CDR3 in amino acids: CASSRGTNMNTEAFF. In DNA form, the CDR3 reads TGTGCCAGCAGCCGAGGAACGAACATGAACACTGAAGCTTTCTTT.

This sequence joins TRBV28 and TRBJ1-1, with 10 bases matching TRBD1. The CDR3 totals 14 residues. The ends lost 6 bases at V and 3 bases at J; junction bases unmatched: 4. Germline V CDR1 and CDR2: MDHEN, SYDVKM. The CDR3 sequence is CASSRQGAYTEAFF. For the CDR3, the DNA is TGTGCCAGCAGCAGACAGGGGGCGTACACTGAAGCTTTCTTT.